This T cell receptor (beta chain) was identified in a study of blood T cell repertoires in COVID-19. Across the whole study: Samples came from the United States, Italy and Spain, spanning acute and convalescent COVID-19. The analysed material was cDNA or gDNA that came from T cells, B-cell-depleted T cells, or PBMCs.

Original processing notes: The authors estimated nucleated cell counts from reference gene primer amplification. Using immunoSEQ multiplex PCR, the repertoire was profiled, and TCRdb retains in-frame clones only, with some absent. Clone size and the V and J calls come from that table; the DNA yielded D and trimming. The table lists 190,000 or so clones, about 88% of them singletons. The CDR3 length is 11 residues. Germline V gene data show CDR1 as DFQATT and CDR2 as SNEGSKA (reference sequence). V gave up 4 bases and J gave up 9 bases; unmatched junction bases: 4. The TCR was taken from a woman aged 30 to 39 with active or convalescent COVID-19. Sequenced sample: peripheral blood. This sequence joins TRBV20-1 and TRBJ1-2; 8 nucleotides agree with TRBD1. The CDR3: CSATRDRSYTF. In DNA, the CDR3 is TGCAGTGCTACCCGGGACAGGAGCTACACCTTC.